The source of this T cell receptor (beta chain) is a study of Graves' ophthalmopathy and Graves' hyperthyroidism (dated by TCRdb to 2016 to 2019). Regarding the study in general: Peripheral blood was collected before any treatment was given, at the time of initial diagnosis. TCR beta repertoire signatures were used to distinguish Graves' ophthalmopathy from Graves' hyperthyroidism and to predict progression to ophthalmopathy. In total, over 130 blood samples were TCR-sequenced: fewer than 50 ophthalmopathy, approximately 80 hyperthyroidism and some 17 hyperthyroidism-to-ophthalmopathy patients. To explore V-J signatures that distinguish ophthalmopathy from hyperthyroidism, a discovery set of 90 to 100 patients was enrolled, made up of 40 to 45 with ophthalmopathy and fewer than 60 with stable hyperthyroidism. The independent validation cohort included about 19 hyperthyroidism patients plus 17 patients who later progressed from hyperthyroidism to ophthalmopathy. In over 5 hyperthyroidism patients, the T-cell repertoire of thyroid tissue was compared with the T-cell repertoire of blood. Following sampling, methimazole starting at 30 mg daily was administered to hyperthyroidism patients, and high-dose intravenous methylprednisolone was administered to ophthalmopathy patients.

For repertoire sequencing, TCR beta CDR3 regions were amplified from RNA transcripts. HTBI primers and the Qiagen OneStep RT-PCR kit were used in a first-round RT-PCR, which was followed by a second-round multiplex PCR, size selection and purification. Libraries were sequenced on an Illumina HiSeq2000 using paired-end 100 bp reads. The authors' pipeline ran thus. Reads were processed with SOAPnuke, discarding reads with adapters, uncalled bases, mean Phred below 15, or no exact constant-primer or identifier match. COPE v1.2.5 was used to merge the high-quality paired reads. Each unique nucleotide sequence was defined as a clonotype, and clonotypes were aligned to IMGT TRB V, D and J references with MiTCR v1.1. Analysis was restricted to V-J combinations with a frequency above 0.0001, which covered about 99% of repertoires. For each V-J combination, a TCR clonal expansion and chaos score was defined as F50 clonal expansion divided by the chaos observed in the TCRdist matrix. Welch's t-statistics and random forest were used to reduce the features to 13 V-J combinations, which were then used as input to a naive Bayes classifier. The similarity between thyroid and blood repertoires was quantified using the Morisita-Horn index. TCRdb reanalyzed the raw reads on its own, using fastp at Q25 for trimming and MiXCR for clone calling, and kept in-frame beta chains. Each entry is one CDR3 protein sequence, shown with its most common DNA and genes. What appears here as the V and J calls and clone size reflects TCRdb's work, not the paper's. Within this sample are about 700,000 distinct CDR3 sequences, with roughly two fifths of them counted one time only. Of the sample, about 40% is held by the ten largest clones.

Patients with ophthalmopathy had moderately to severely active disease, with a Clinical Activity Score of 3 or more, a NOSPECS grade of 4 or more, and a disease duration of less than 3 months. Anyone with other autoimmune diseases, uncontrolled infections, pregnancy or lactation was excluded from the study. Clinical symptoms, serum thyroxine, TRAb, thyroid ultrasound and orbital computed tomography were used for diagnosis. Using Ficoll-Paque density gradient centrifugation, PBMCs were isolated from 9 to 10 ml of fresh peripheral blood. Total RNA was extracted using Trizol reagent, and RNA quality was checked on an Agilent 2100 Bioanalyzer. From a lookup of the germline V gene, CDR1 and CDR2 are SGDLS and YYNGEE. From the cysteine up to the phenylalanine, the CDR3 has a length of 14 residues. The CDR3 DNA has 42 bases and is translated from base 1. Trimming accounts for 5 bases at V and 6 bases at J, while the number of junction bases matched to no gene is 10.

The full study reports these points: In validation, the model predicted ophthalmopathy progression with about 64% sensitivity and 72.22% specificity; approximately 12 predicted patients were CT-confirmed with GO in a median of 6.5 months. No statistical method was used to set the sample size in advance, and the investigators knew which group each participant was assigned to. Most expanded thyroid clonotypes with a frequency above 0.001 also appeared in blood, which suggests that blood repertoires may reflect the immune response in the thyroid. In cross-validation, the 13-signature model distinguished ophthalmopathy from stable hyperthyroidism with nearly 90% sensitivity and approximately 81% specificity, while in the test set the corresponding values were about 80% and 75%.

Concerning this clonotype: Its antigen target is currently unknown. There are no base qualities to consult, and no much larger clone falls within one base.

Sequences were obtained from peripheral blood. The chain is encoded by TRBV9 joined to TRBJ1-2; 7 middle bases align to TRBD1. The TCR sequence derives from an adult man with Graves' ophthalmopathy. For the CDR3, the sequence is CASSPGRGFDGYTF. The base sequence is TGTGCCAGCAGTCCCGGCAGGGGGTTTGATGGCTACACCTTC.